This T cell receptor beta chain was identified during a study of tumor and adjacent non-tumor tissue in lung cancer (dated by TCRdb to 2016 to 2019). Notes on the research overall: By cancer type, the cohort comprised approximately 12 adenocarcinoma patients, a couple of squamous cell carcinoma patients and 1 small cell lung cancer patient. The study compared bulk TCRbeta repertoires from lung tumor tissue and matched distant non-tumor lung tissue of some 16 lung cancer patients. TCRbeta CDR3 sequencing was performed on a few dozen paired specimens, with one tumor sample and one normal lung sample collected per patient. Sequencing generated a total of roughly 130 million productive TCRbeta reads, averaging approximately 4 million reads per sample. The approximately 15 patients were aged about 31 to 85 years, included approximately ten men and 5 women, and had TNM stage I to III disease.

Bulk unsorted tissue served as the source for RNA extraction, and RNA quality was assessed using a NanoDrop ND-1000 and an Agilent 2100. The donors were newly diagnosed lung cancer patients admitted for thoracic surgery in China from August to November 2014 who had not received prior chemotherapy. Anyone who had undergone radiotherapy or chemotherapy before, or who had another cancer at the same time, was left out of the study. Surgical tissue pieces of about 1-2 cm3 were preserved in RNAlater solution and stored at -80 °C until use. The library was produced with multiplex PCR. Sequencing relied on an Illumina HiSeq 2500. Following protocols modified from ARM-PCR, the researchers constructed TCRbeta libraries through three rounds of nested PCR with primers (Table S4). Before sequencing, PCR products of 200-500 bp were cut from the gel and purified using the QIAquick gel extraction kit. In the source study's methods: Trimmomatic was used to clean the reads, FLASH was used to merge the reads into complete CDR3 sequences, and MiTCR was used to assign the reads to V(D)J germline segments. VDJtools was used to compute clonal diversity as the inverse Simpson's index. In-frame sequences lacking a premature stop codon were counted as productive reads. TCRdb reworked the public reads: Q25 trimming with fastp, MiXCR clone assembly, productive beta chains retained. Each entry merges the rows of one CDR3 protein and shows their most common DNA and genes. In this record, the V and J calls reflect TCRdb's handling and not the investigators' own analysis. The sample table lists approximately 150,000 distinct CDR3 sequences, 66% of them with a count of one. Over 15% of the sample is taken by the ten largest.

Overall study results and their limits: The methods do not name the sequencing platform or mention unique molecular identifiers. With only roughly 14 patients in the cohort, the authors noted that larger samples and more detailed clinical data are needed. Tumor tissue showed significantly higher TCR diversity (inverse Simpson) than normal lung tissue, at around 450 vs 150 (P = 0.0075, Mann-Whitney U test). Younger patients had significantly higher TCR diversity, and higher tumor TCR diversity was associated with shorter overall and disease-free survival. In normal lung, the top 100 clones accounted for a significantly larger cumulative share of the repertoire than in tumor tissue. Because peripheral blood was not sequenced, blood TCRbeta repertoires in the lung cancer patients of the study were not examined.

From a lookup of the germline V gene (reference sequence), CDR1 and CDR2 are DFQATT and SNEGSKA. Spanning cysteine to phenylalanine, the CDR3 consists of 13 amino acids. Only the CDR3 region is kept as DNA, spanning 39 bases read in frame from base 1. To note about this clonotype: Its binding antigen is unknown. The junction shows a germline mismatch at one end, possibly a read error.

The chain is made from TRBV20-1 and TRBJ2-3, with no reliable assignment of the D segment. The sequence came from a man between 60 and 70 years old with small cell lung cancer. Material for sequencing was lung tumor tissue. The CDR3 amino acid sequence is: CSAYPDGTDRQYF. The DNA sequence is as follows: TGCAGTGCTTACCCCGACGGTACAGATAGGCAGTATTTT.